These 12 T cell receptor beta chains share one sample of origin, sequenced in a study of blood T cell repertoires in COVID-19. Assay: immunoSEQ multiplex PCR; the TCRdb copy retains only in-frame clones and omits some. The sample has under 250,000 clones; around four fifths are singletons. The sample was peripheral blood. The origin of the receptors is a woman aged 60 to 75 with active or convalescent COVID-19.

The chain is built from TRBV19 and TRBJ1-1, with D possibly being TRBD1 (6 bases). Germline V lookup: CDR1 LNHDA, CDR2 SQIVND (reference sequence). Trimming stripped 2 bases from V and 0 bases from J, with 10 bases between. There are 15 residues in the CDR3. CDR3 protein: CASSILGDMNTEAFF. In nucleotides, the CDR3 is TGTGCCAGTAGTATATTAGGGGACATGAACACTGAAGCTTTCTTT.

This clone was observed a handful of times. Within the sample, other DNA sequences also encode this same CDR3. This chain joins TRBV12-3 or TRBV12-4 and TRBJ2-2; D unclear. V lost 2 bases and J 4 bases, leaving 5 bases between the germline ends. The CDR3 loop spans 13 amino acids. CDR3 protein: CASSLTGTGELFF. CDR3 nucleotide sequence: TGTGCCAGCAGTTTAACGGGCACCGGGGAGCTGTTTTTT.

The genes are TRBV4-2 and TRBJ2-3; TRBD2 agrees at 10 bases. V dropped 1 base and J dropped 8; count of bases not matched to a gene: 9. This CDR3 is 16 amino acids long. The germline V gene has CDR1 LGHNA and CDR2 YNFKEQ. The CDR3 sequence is CASSQVLAGAQGTQYF. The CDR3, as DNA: TGTGCCAGCAGCCAAGTGCTAGCGGGGGCCCAGGGTACGCAGTATTTT.

CDR3 sequence reads: CASSPPRNTGELFF. CDR3 DNA sequence: TGTGCCAGCTCACCACCGAGGAACACCGGGGAGCTGTTTTTT. This sequence joins TRBV18 and TRBJ2-2, with D hard to call. The CDR3 consists of 14 residues. Germline CDR1 and CDR2: KGHSH and LQKENI. Trimming removed 0 bases from V and 1 base from J, with 3 bases in between. The full variable domain, in which reference TRBV18 and TRBJ2-2 provide the parts outside the CDR3, is NAGVMQNPRHLVRRRGQEARLRCSPMKGHSHVYWYRQLPEEGLKFMVYLQKENIIDESGMPKERFSAEFPKEGPSILRIQQVVRGDSAAYFCASSPPRNTGELFFGEGSRLTVL.

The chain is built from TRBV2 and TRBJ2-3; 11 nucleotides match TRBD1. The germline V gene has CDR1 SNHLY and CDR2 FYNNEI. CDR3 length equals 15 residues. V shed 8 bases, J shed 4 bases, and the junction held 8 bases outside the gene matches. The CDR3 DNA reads TGTGCCAGCCGGGACAGGGGGTTACGCGCAGATACGCAGTATTTT. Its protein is CASRDRGLRADTQYF.

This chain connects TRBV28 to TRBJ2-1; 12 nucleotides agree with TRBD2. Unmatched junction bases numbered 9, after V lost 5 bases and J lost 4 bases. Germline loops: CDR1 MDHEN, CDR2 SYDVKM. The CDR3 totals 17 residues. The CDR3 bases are TGTGCCAGCAGTCCACTAGCGGGGGGAACAAAATACAATGAGCAGTTCTTC. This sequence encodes CASSPLAGGTKYNEQFF.

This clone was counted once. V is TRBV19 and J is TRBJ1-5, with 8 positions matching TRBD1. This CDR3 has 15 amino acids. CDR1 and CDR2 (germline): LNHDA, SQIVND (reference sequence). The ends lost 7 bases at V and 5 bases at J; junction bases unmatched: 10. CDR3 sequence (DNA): TGTGCCAGTACCTCCTTAACAGGGGGGGATCAGCCCCAGCATTTT. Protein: CASTSLTGGDQPQHF.

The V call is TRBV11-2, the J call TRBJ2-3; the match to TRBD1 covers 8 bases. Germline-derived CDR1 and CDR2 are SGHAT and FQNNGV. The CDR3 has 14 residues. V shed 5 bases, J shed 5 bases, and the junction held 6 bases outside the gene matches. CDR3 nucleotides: TGTGCCAGCAGCCGGACAGGGAGTGGAGATACGCAGTATTTT. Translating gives CASSRTGSGDTQYF.

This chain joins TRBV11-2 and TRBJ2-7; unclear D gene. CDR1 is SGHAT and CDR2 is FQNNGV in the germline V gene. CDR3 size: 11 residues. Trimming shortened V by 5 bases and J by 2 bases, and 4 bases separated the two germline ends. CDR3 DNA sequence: TGTGCCAGCAGCCGAGCCTACGAGCAGTACTTC. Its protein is CASSRAYEQYF. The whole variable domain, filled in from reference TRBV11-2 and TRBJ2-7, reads EAGVAQSPRYKIIEKRQSVAFWCNPISGHATLYWYQQILGQGPKLLIQFQNNGVVDDSQLPKDRFSAERLKGVDSTLKIQPAKLEDSAVYLCASSRAYEQYFGPGTRLTVT.

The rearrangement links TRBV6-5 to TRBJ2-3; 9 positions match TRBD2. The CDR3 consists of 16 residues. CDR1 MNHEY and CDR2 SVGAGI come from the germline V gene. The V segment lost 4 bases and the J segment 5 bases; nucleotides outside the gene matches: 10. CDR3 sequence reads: CASSSPVPAGGDTQYF. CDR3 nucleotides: TGTGCCAGCAGTTCGCCGGTTCCAGCGGGGGGAGATACGCAGTATTTT.

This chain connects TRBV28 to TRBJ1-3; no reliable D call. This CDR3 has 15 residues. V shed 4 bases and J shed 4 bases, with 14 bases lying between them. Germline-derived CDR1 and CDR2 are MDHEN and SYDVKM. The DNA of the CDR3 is TGTGCCAGCAGTTCTCTCCTGACATACGGAAACACCATATATTTT. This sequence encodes CASSSLLTYGNTIYF. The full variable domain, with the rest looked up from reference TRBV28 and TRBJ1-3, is DVKVTQSSRYLVKRTGEKVFLECVQDMDHENMFWYRQDPGLGLRLIYFSYDVKMKEKGDIPEGYSVSREKKERFSLILESASTNQTSMYLCASSSLLTYGNTIYFGEGSWLTVV.

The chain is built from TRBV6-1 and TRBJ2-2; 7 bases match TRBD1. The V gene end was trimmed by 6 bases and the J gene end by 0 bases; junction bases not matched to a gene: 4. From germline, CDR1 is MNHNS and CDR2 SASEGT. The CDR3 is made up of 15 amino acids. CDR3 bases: TGTGCCAGCAGACCGGACAGGCCGAACACCGGGGAGCTGTTTTTT. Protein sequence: CASRPDRPNTGELFF.